This TCR beta chain was identified in a study of early T cells in non-severe SARS-CoV-2 infection. Study-wide background: RNA in bulk from unsorted whole blood was sequenced, and chains were unpaired. Points from the study as a whole: Matches to VDJdb favored anti-spike CD8 responses and missed private and CD4 specificities.

Unique molecular identifier tags were affixed to discrete cDNA molecules. TCRdb passed the 5' RACE reads through MiXCR, listing each CDR3 protein once. Of some 50,000 distinct CDR3 sequences in the sample, 8.5% to 10% were seen once. Germline V gene data show CDR1 as MNHEY and CDR2 as SVGAGI. This CDR3 has 12 amino acids. The V and J ends lost 7 bases and 4 bases respectively, with 10 bases between them. In regard to this clonotype: The antigen is not known.

The rearrangement joins TRBV6-5 to TRBJ2-5; no firm D call. The sequence came from an adult who was a healthcare worker with PCR-confirmed SARS-CoV-2 infection or an uninfected control (not recorded which). This specimen was whole blood, taken at baseline. CDR3 protein: CASNGEGETQYF. Here the CDR3 DNA reads TGTGCCAGCAATGGGGAAGGAGAGACCCAGTACTTC.